This T cell receptor beta chain was sequenced in a study of blood T cells in healthy people across ages. The CDR3 length is 17 residues. Trimming removed 1 base at V and 2 bases at J, with 12 bases between. The germline V gene has CDR1 LGHNT and CDR2 FRNRAP. A sample-barcoded 5' primer and a J-beta primer mix were used in a second PCR of about 6 to 12 cycles. Each cDNA molecule was tagged by a template-switch adaptor that had 12 random nucleotides. At least 2.5 million CDR3-containing paired-end reads were obtained per sample. MiXCR was run by TCRdb on the 5' RACE reads, yielding one entry per CDR3 protein. This table has nearly 1 million distinct CDR3 sequences, just over 50% appearing once. The study recruited healthy Caucasian donors from Russia who were aged about 6 to 95. This clonotype has just a few counts. The antigen is undetermined. Broader study findings: The fall in TCR beta diversity per million T cells was roughly linear with age.

Specimen: blood. The sequence was obtained from a woman in her sixties in good health. The chain links TRBV12-5 to TRBJ2-6; D not resolved. The CDR3 here is CASGLGTTLAGANVLTF. The CDR3 coding sequence is TGTGCTAGTGGTTTGGGAACTACTTTGGCTGGGGCCAACGTCCTGACTTTC.